This T cell receptor beta chain was profiled in a study of blood T cells in healthy people across ages. Whole-study findings and limits: Investigators treated diversity estimates from one million T cells as underestimates.

Healthy individuals of Caucasian origin from Russia, aged roughly 6 to 95, served as donors. This clonotype was counted a few times. Antigen: not known. This CDR3 is 14 amino acids long. CDR1 is SGHRS and CDR2 is YFSETQ in the germline V gene. The trim removed 3 bases at V and 9 bases at J, leaving 8 bases unmatched. Using a J-beta primer mix together with a sample-barcoded 5' primer, a second PCR was run for roughly 7 to 11 cycles. TCRdb analysed the 5' RACE reads with MiXCR anew, one entry per CDR3 protein. The sample has 540,000 or so distinct CDR3 sequences, under 30% seen once; the top ten hold 8.7%. The sample was also reused in another study, on T cells of mothers and their children.

The sequence was collected from a boy between 10 and 17 years old in good health. The sequenced material came from blood. The chain is built from TRBV5-1 and TRBJ2-4; TRBD2 agrees at 8 bases. Written as DNA, the CDR3 is TGCGCCAGCAGCTCCGGGGGGGGGAGAGGCATTCAGTACTTC. Translation: CASSSGGGRGIQYF.